A single sample is the source of the 32 T cell receptor beta chains below, sequenced in a study of graft-versus-host responses after intestinal transplantation. TCRdb keeps only in-frame clones here, not all; method: immunoSEQ multiplex PCR. The table has about 98,000 clones, 86% seen once. Sequencing was performed on PBMCs, taken 255 days after intestinal transplant. These receptor sequences come from a human patient who received an intestinal transplant, so some T cells may come from the graft donor.

This chain joins TRBV19 and TRBJ2-4; D could derive from TRBD1 or TRBD2 (5 bases each). The V and J ends lost 5 bases and 6 bases respectively, with 11 bases between them. CDR1 is LNHDA, CDR2 SQIVND, per germline (reference sequence). The CDR3 is made up of 13 amino acids. Written as DNA, the CDR3 is TGTGCCAGTAGTCTCCGGGACCGAAACATTCAGTACTTC. It yields the protein CASSLRDRNIQYF. The entire variable domain, with the rest obtained from reference TRBV19 and TRBJ2-4, is as follows: DGGITQSPKYLFRKEGQNVTLSCEQNLNHDAMYWYRQDPGQGLRLIYYSQIVNDFQKGDIAEGYSVSREKKESFPLTVTSAQKNPTAFYLCASSLRDRNIQYFGAGTRLSVL.

The chain joins TRBV19 to TRBJ1-5; possible D gene TRBD1, 6 bases. V dropped 8 bases and J dropped 3 bases, with 17 bases sitting between them. The germline V gene has CDR1 LNHDA and CDR2 SQIVND (reference sequence). This CDR3 spans 15 amino acids. The CDR3 DNA is TGTGCCAGTGCCCTCCGTGGGACACCCAATCAGCCCCAGCATTTT. It specifies CASALRGTPNQPQHF.

The rearrangement uses TRBV7-9 and TRBJ1-6; no firm D call. The V gene's germline CDR1 is SEHNR and CDR2 FQNEAQ (reference sequence). V was shortened by 0 bases and J by 8 bases, with 2 bases between the two germline ends. The CDR3 runs to 12 residues. The CDR3, as DNA: TGTGCCAGCAGCTTAGCGTATTCACCCCTCCACTTT. It encodes CASSLAYSPLHF.

This clone was seen a single time. This chain links TRBV28 with TRBJ1-1; TRBD1 matches at 7 bases. With 10 bases clipped from V and 4 bases from J, the junction kept 3 bases outside the gene matches. The V gene's germline CDR1 is MDHEN and CDR2 SYDVKM. The CDR3 extends over 11 amino acids. CDR3 DNA sequence: TGTGCCACGGGGACAGCCACTGAAGCTTTCTTT. Translating it yields CATGTATEAFF.

The genes are TRBV28 and TRBJ2-1, with TRBD2 identical over 7 bases. V was clipped by 5 bases and J by 6 bases; unmatched bases: 16. This CDR3 region has 17 residues. Germline CDR1 reads MDHEN; CDR2 reads SYDVKM. The CDR3 DNA is TGTGCCAGCAGTACCGGGACTACACGCCTCTTTCTCAATGAGCAGTTCTTC. As protein: CASSTGTTRLFLNEQFF.

This chain joins TRBV6-1 and TRBJ2-5, with D perhaps TRBD1 or TRBD2 (6 bases each). Germline lookup yields CDR1 MNHNS and CDR2 SASEGT. CDR3 length equals 16 residues. V gave up 0 bases and J gave up 3 bases, with 14 bases separating them. This chain's CDR3 is CASSEALGGGEETQYF. The CDR3 DNA reads as TGTGCCAGCAGTGAAGCGCTCGGGGGCGGGGAAGAGACCCAGTACTTC.

The CDR3 DNA reads TGTGCCAGCAGTCCCAGCGAGAATACCTACAATGAGCAGTTCTTC. As protein: CASSPSENTYNEQFF. The V gene is TRBV7-6, the J gene TRBJ2-1; D gene uncertain. V shed 6 bases and J shed 2 bases, with 14 bases lying between them. This CDR3 is 15 amino acids long. Germline CDR1 SGHVS, CDR2 FNYEAQ.

V is TRBV5-8 and J is TRBJ2-7; D gene ambiguous. V was trimmed by 0 bases and J by 0 bases, leaving 10 bases between them. Germline V CDR1 and CDR2: SGHTS, YDEGEE. The CDR3 is 15 amino acids. The CDR3 loop reads CASSLAGRSSYEQYF. CDR3 DNA: TGTGCCAGCAGCTTGGCCGGACGGAGCTCCTACGAGCAGTACTTC.

The rearrangement links TRBV6-1 to TRBJ1-4; 7 bases fit TRBD1. This CDR3 has 16 amino acids. V shed 3 bases and J 7 bases; nucleotides not matched to a gene: 11. Germline values: CDR1 MNHNS, CDR2 SASEGT. The chain's CDR3 is CASSDLNRGGGEKLFF. CDR3 nucleotide sequence: TGTGCCAGCAGTGACCTAAACAGGGGAGGGGGTGAAAAACTGTTTTTT.

This clone was picked up one time. The chain recombines TRBV11-2 with TRBJ2-3; D remains ambiguous. Trimming took 0 bases from V and 5 from J, leaving 6 bases between them. This CDR3 is 13 amino acids long. The germline gives CDR1 SGHAT, CDR2 FQNNGV. The DNA for the CDR3 is TGTGCCAGCAGCTTAGATCTTGGAGATACGCAGTATTTT. The encoded protein is CASSLDLGDTQYF.

This rearrangement joins TRBV27 to TRBJ1-2, with D possibly matching TRBD1 (6 bases). The CDR3 consists of 14 residues. V was shortened by 6 bases and J by 4 bases, with 15 bases between the two germline ends. The germline gives CDR1 MNHEY, CDR2 SMNVEV (reference sequence). The CDR3 nucleotides read TGTGCCAGCAGCCAAACAGGGTCGGCCTATGGCTACACCTTC. Protein sequence: CASSQTGSAYGYTF.

This clone showed up just once. V and J are TRBV19 and TRBJ2-3; D is perhaps TRBD2 (6 bases). CDR1 LNHDA and CDR2 SQIVND come from the germline V gene (reference sequence). This CDR3 region has 15 residues. Trimming took off 3 bases at V and 5 bases at J, with 15 bases between the two ends. CDR3: CASSIRLGGRDTQYF. CDR3 coding DNA: TGTGCCAGTAGTATCAGACTAGGCGGCAGAGATACGCAGTATTTT.

The chain is built from TRBV5-1 and TRBJ2-7; D call uncertain. Germline loops: CDR1 SGHRS, CDR2 YFSETQ. Trimming took 6 bases from V and 0 from J, leaving 10 bases between them. The CDR3 sequence is 13 residues long. This chain's CDR3 is CASTPSGSYEQYF. The CDR3 DNA reads as TGCGCCAGCACCCCCTCCGGCTCCTACGAGCAGTACTTC. The full variable domain, completed using reference TRBV5-1 and TRBJ2-7, is KAGVTQTPRYLIKTRGQQVTLSCSPISGHRSVSWYQQTPGQGLQFLFEYFSETQRNKGNFPGRFSGRQFSNSRSEMNVSTLELGDSALYLCASTPSGSYEQYFGPGTRLTVT.

The chain employs TRBV6-1 and TRBJ2-7, with a possible D match to TRBD2 (5 bases). V was shortened by 1 base and J by 5 bases, with 15 bases between the two germline ends. Germline-derived CDR1 and CDR2 are MNHNS and SASEGT. The CDR3 has 15 amino acids. CDR3 loop: CASSEDDSGFNEQYF. The CDR3 coding sequence is TGTGCCAGCAGTGAAGACGATTCGGGATTTAACGAGCAGTACTTC.

The J gene is TRBJ1-1, the V gene TRBV4-2, with a tentative D call TRBD1 (6 bases). V lost 1 base to trimming and J lost 14 bases, with 17 bases between them. CDR3 size: 13 residues. Germline V gene data show CDR1 as LGHNA and CDR2 as YNFKEQ. The chain's CDR3 is CASSQAQGDVSFF. In DNA, the CDR3 is TGTGCCAGCAGCCAAGCACAGGGTGACGTAAGCTTCTTT.

To note about this clone: Other DNA sequences in this specimen translate into the identical CDR3. The chain links TRBV5-1 to TRBJ1-1; D is undetermined. The CDR3 length is 14 residues. Between the trimmed V and J ends, which lost 4 bases and 2 bases, there was a span of 12 bases. Germline-derived CDR1 and CDR2 are SGHRS and YFSETQ. CDR3 nucleotides: TGCGCCAGCAGCCTGGCGACGGCTAACACTGAAGCTTTCTTT. Translation gives CASSLATANTEAFF.

The chain carries TRBV6-1 and TRBJ2-3, with TRBD1 as a possible D gene (6 bases). This CDR3 spans 15 amino acids. The germline V gene has CDR1 MNHNS and CDR2 SASEGT. V lost 5 bases, J lost 5 bases, and 17 bases lay in between. The DNA of the CDR3 is TGTGCCAGCAGTTTGCCAGGGGTCGTCATAGATACGCAGTATTTT. It encodes CASSLPGVVIDTQYF.

V and J are TRBV10-3 and TRBJ2-3, with 7 bases lining up with TRBD1. The germline V gene encodes CDR1 ENHRY and CDR2 SYGVKD. The CDR3 is made up of 16 amino acids. Trimming removed 0 bases from V and 2 bases from J; junction bases left unmatched: 5. Here the CDR3 reads CAISESARGITDTQYF. The CDR3 DNA is TGTGCCATCAGTGAGTCGGCCAGGGGGATCACAGATACGCAGTATTTT.

The chain has TRBV9 and TRBJ2-5; 7 bases are a match to TRBD1. From germline, CDR1 is SGDLS and CDR2 YYNGEE. The CDR3 is made up of 14 amino acids. V lost 0 bases, J lost 2 bases, and 1 base stayed unmatched. CDR3 region: CASSVGDRQETQYF. CDR3 sequence (DNA): TGTGCCAGCAGCGTAGGGGACAGACAAGAGACCCAGTACTTC.

The chain carries TRBV19 and TRBJ1-1; 8 bases are a match to TRBD1. The CDR3 consists of 14 residues. After removal of 3 bases from V and 1 base from J, the junction contained 1 base not matched to a gene. Germline lookup yields CDR1 LNHDA and CDR2 SQIVND (reference sequence). The CDR3: CASSMTGANTEAFF. In nucleotides, the CDR3 is TGTGCCAGTAGTATGACAGGGGCGAACACTGAAGCTTTCTTT.

The chain combines TRBV6-1 with TRBJ2-2, with 7 bases identical to TRBD1. Germline trimming cut 6 bases from V and 3 bases from J; bases unmatched to any gene: 7. This CDR3 contains 15 residues. The V gene's germline CDR1 is MNHNS and CDR2 SASEGT. The CDR3 spells CASRTGTAHTGELFF. CDR3 in DNA: TGTGCCAGCAGGACCGGGACAGCACACACCGGGGAGCTGTTTTTT.

V gene TRBV27 combines with J gene TRBJ2-7, with TRBD1 matching over 9 bases. Germline CDR1 reads MNHEY; CDR2 reads SMNVEV (reference sequence). Unmatched junction bases numbered 8, after V lost 2 bases and J lost 3 bases. The CDR3 contains 16 residues. The CDR3 region has the DNA TGTGCCAGCAGTTTAACGGCCGGGACAGGGATCTACGAGCAGTACTTC. It specifies CASSLTAGTGIYEQYF.

The chain couples TRBV5-4 to TRBJ2-3; TRBD1 matches 10 bases. J lost 11 bases, V lost 0 bases, and 12 bases had no gene match. The CDR3 extends over 16 amino acids. Germline V gives CDR1 SGHNT, CDR2 YYREEE (reference sequence). CDR3 region: CASSLERTGGIGGQYF. In DNA form, the CDR3 reads TGTGCCAGCAGCTTGGAGCGGACAGGGGGGATAGGTGGGCAGTATTTT.

This rearrangement joins TRBV5-6 to TRBJ2-7, with D perhaps TRBD1 (6 bases). The germline V and J ends were trimmed by 5 bases and 0 bases, with 12 bases remaining between them. The CDR3 runs 14 residues. Per germline, CDR1 SGHDT and CDR2 YYEEEE. The DNA for the CDR3 is TGTGCCAGCAGTACAGGGCGATCCTCCTACGAGCAGTACGTC. Encoded protein: CASSTGRSSYEQYV.

This chain joins TRBV7-8 and TRBJ2-3; D possibly corresponds to TRBD2 (6 bases). Trimming took 2 bases from V and 1 from J, leaving 19 bases between them. The CDR3 is 18 amino acids. CDR1 is SGHVS, CDR2 FQNEAQ, per germline. Here the CDR3 reads CASSLRDAGPQGTDTQYF. The CDR3 nucleotides read TGTGCCAGCAGCTTAAGGGATGCGGGACCACAGGGCACAGATACGCAGTATTTT.

The chain is built from TRBV27 and TRBJ2-2; 9 positions match TRBD1. CDR1 is MNHEY and CDR2 is SMNVEV in the germline V gene (reference sequence). This CDR3 contains 15 residues. Trimming cost V 6 bases and J 5 bases; bases outside gene matches: 7. The CDR3 loop is CASRRRDRETGELFF. In DNA, the CDR3 is TGTGCCAGCAGGCGACGGGACAGGGAAACCGGGGAGCTGTTTTTT.

This CDR3 reads CASSSGTGSTNIQYF. The CDR3 region has the DNA TGCGCCAGCAGCTCCGGGACAGGGTCCACAAACATTCAGTACTTC. V is TRBV5-1 and J is TRBJ2-4; TRBD1 matches at 9 bases. The CDR3 runs to 15 residues. Germline assignment: CDR1 SGHRS and CDR2 YFSETQ. V lost 3 bases, J lost 6 bases, and 7 bases stayed unmatched.

The J gene is TRBJ2-7, the V gene TRBV6-1; 7 nucleotides line up with TRBD2. Trimming cost V 11 bases and J 3 bases; bases outside gene matches: 13. The length of the CDR3 is 14 residues. Germline V lookup: CDR1 MNHNS, CDR2 SASEGT. This CDR3 reads CACAVRGVNYEQYV. For the CDR3, the DNA is TGTGCCTGCGCTGTTCGGGGGGTCAACTACGAGCAGTACGTC.

The chain carries TRBV6-5 and TRBJ1-6, with unresolved D. V lost 5 bases, J lost 10 bases, and 9 bases lay in between. The CDR3 spans 12 residues. CDR1 is MNHEY and CDR2 is SVGAGI in the germline V gene. The CDR3 region is CASSEGRSPLHF. The CDR3 DNA reads as TGTGCCAGCAGTGAAGGTCGATCACCCCTCCACTTT.

This chain joins TRBV11-2 and TRBJ2-7, with TRBD2 as a possible D gene (6 bases). V lost 6 bases, J lost 3 bases, and 18 bases lay in between. The length of the CDR3 is 15 residues. CDR1 is SGHAT and CDR2 is FQNNGV in the germline V gene. CDR3: CASSQGGTPSYEQYF. In DNA, the CDR3 is TGTGCCAGCAGTCAAGGCGGGACTCCCAGCTACGAGCAGTACTTC. Looking up the rest from reference TRBV11-2 and TRBJ2-7 gives the full variable domain: EAGVAQSPRYKIIEKRQSVAFWCNPISGHATLYWYQQILGQGPKLLIQFQNNGVVDDSQLPKDRFSAERLKGVDSTLKIQPAKLEDSAVYLCASSQGGTPSYEQYFGPGTRLTVT.

The J gene is TRBJ2-7, the V gene TRBV5-6; no clear D gene. Deletions cut 1 base from V and 0 bases from J, with 8 bases between. There are 14 residues in the CDR3. CDR1 is SGHDT and CDR2 is YYEEEE in the germline V gene. CDR3 DNA: TGTGCCAGCAGCTTGAGATTTACCTCCTACGAGCAGTACTTC. As protein: CASSLRFTSYEQYF.

This clone has only one observation. This chain links TRBV19 with TRBJ2-2, with D perhaps assigned TRBD1 or TRBD2 (5 bases each). Trimming pared 4 bases from V and 5 bases from J, leaving 20 bases between. Germline V lookup: CDR1 LNHDA, CDR2 SQIVND (reference sequence). The CDR3 is made up of 17 amino acids. The CDR3 nucleotides are TGTGCCAGTAGTACTGGGGGTGGGGCGGCCGGGACCGGGGAGCTGTTTTTT. Encoded protein: CASSTGGGAAGTGELFF.